Presented here are 15 T cell receptor beta chains from one specimen sequenced in a study of tumor-infiltrating lymphocytes in primary liver carcinoma. With around 500 ng total RNA as template and a constant-region primer, TCR beta cDNA was made. Libraries of TCR beta came from three nested multiplex PCR rounds with slightly modified ARM-PCR. With TRBV1-TRBV30 forward primers and a C-beta reverse primer, the first two PCR rounds were run for approximately 10 cycles each. TCRdb re-called the multiplex PCR reads with MiXCR, one entry per CDR3 protein. The sample has approximately 330,000 distinct CDR3 sequences, less than 75% seen once; the top ten hold about 6.3%. Germline DNA was also extracted, while the blood RNA originated from unsorted whole blood. The sample was peripheral blood. Receptors originate from a man aged 35 to 55 with primary liver carcinoma and hepatitis B virus infection.

The CDR3 sequence: CASSRQMATNEKLFF. The DNA for the CDR3 is TGTGCCAGCAGCCGTCAAATGGCAACTAATGAAAAACTGTTTTTT. This chain uses TRBV5-4 with TRBJ1-4; D unclear. Germline assignment: CDR1 SGHNT and CDR2 YYREEE (reference sequence). The CDR3 has 15 residues. V lost 4 bases and J lost 0, with 10 bases in between.

By share, this clonotype counts as medium-sized. The V and J genes are TRBV11-1 and TRBJ2-7; 7 bases align to TRBD2. From germline, CDR1 is SGHAT and CDR2 FQDESV (reference sequence). Unmatched junction bases numbered 8, after V lost 2 bases and J lost 7 bases. The CDR3 sequence is 14 residues long. The CDR3 reads CASSLSGRAGEQYF. CDR3 bases: TGTGCCAGCAGCTTATCTGGGAGGGCCGGTGAGCAGTACTTC.

This clonotype came up a few times. V usage is TRBV11-2 and J usage is TRBJ1-1; D gene uncertain. Germline V CDR1 and CDR2: SGHAT, FQNNGV. The CDR3 is made up of 15 amino acids. Trimming took 1 base from V and 11 from J, leaving 20 bases between them. CDR3 loop: CASSLGPSLNIEAFF. The CDR3 nucleotides read TGTGCCAGCAGCTTAGGTCCGTCCCTGAACATTGAGGCTTTCTTT.

J is TRBJ1-6 and V is TRBV5-6, with a weak D call TRBD1 (6 bases). The V and J ends lost 7 bases and 4 bases respectively, with 18 bases between them. Germline CDR1 and CDR2: SGHDT and YYEEEE. CDR3 length equals 16 residues. Here the CDR3 reads CASCLIQGIYNSPLHF. The CDR3 nucleotides are TGTGCCAGCTGCCTCATCCAGGGGATATATAATTCACCCCTCCACTTT.

V and J are TRBV5-6 and TRBJ2-7; D call uncertain. Germline-derived CDR1 and CDR2 are SGHDT and YYEEEE. V dropped 6 bases and J dropped 3 bases, with 19 bases sitting between them. This CDR3 contains 15 residues. CDR3 protein: CASTFSGISGYEQYF. CDR3 sequence (DNA): TGTGCCAGCACCTTCTCGGGCATCTCGGGCTACGAGCAGTACTTC. Full variable domain (rest looked up from reference TRBV5-6 and TRBJ2-7): DAGVTQSPTHLIKTRGQQVTLRCSPKSGHDTVSWYQQALGQGPQFIFQYYEEEERQRGNFPDRFSGHQFPNYSSELNVNALLLGDSALYLCASTFSGISGYEQYFGPGTRLTVT.

V is TRBV6-5 and J is TRBJ2-7; D is uncertain. The V gene's germline CDR1 is MNHEY and CDR2 SVGAGI. V was shortened by 0 bases and J by 4 bases, with 10 bases between the two germline ends. This CDR3 region has 14 residues. For the CDR3, the DNA is TGTGCCAGCAGTTACTCTGCGTCCTCTTACGAGCAGTACTTC. This translates into CASSYSASSYEQYF.

This clonotype was observed a single time. The chain uses TRBV29-1 and TRBJ2-7; D is unclear. The germline V gene has CDR1 SQVTM and CDR2 ANQGSEA. Between the trimmed V and J ends, which lost 8 bases and 3 bases, there was a span of 11 bases. The CDR3 is 11 residues long. CDR3 amino acids: CSTAFNYEQYF. The CDR3 DNA sequence: TGCAGCACTGCGTTTAACTACGAGCAGTACTTC.

This chain uses TRBV11-2 with TRBJ2-5; possibly TRBD1 or TRBD2 for D (5 bases each). CDR3 length: 15 amino acids. V lost 9 bases and J 4 bases, leaving 21 bases between the germline ends. The germline CDR1 and CDR2 sequences are SGHAT and FQNNGV. CDR3 sequence reads: CARSLGSSGGETQYF. The CDR3 DNA follows: TGTGCCAGGAGCCTCGGCAGCAGTGGGGGAGAGACCCAGTACTTC.

This clonotype was found many times. The chain joins TRBV6-5 to TRBJ2-7; TRBD2 is a possible D gene (5 bases). V shed 5 bases and J shed 4 bases, with 12 bases lying between them. This CDR3 is 13 amino acids long. Germline CDR1 is MNHEY and CDR2 is SVGAGI. CDR3 residues: CASSPRGEYEQYF. The DNA of the CDR3 is TGTGCCAGCAGTCCTCGGGGAGAGTACGAGCAGTACTTC.

With respect to this clonotype: One junction end disagrees with the germline gene, perhaps due to a read error. The rearrangement links TRBV11-1 to TRBJ1-1; perhaps TRBD1 as D (6 bases). Germline assignment: CDR1 SGHAT and CDR2 FQDESV (reference sequence). The CDR3 has 14 residues. The CDR3 region has the DNA TGTGTCAGCAGCTTAGGGGGGGCGAACACTGAAGCTTTCTTT. Translated, it gives CVSSLGGANTEAFF.

Concerning this clonotype: No conserved phenylalanine or tryptophan is present at the end of the CDR3, so a read error is the likely explanation. This chain joins TRBV7-9 and TRBJ2-7; 8 bases are shared with TRBD1. The CDR3 totals 15 residues. The germline V gene encodes CDR1 SEHNR and CDR2 FQNEAQ (reference sequence). CDR3 DNA sequence: TGTGCCTGCAGCTCCAGGACAGGGTCGGACTACGAGCAGTACTCC. Its translation: CACSSRTGSDYEQYS.

Note on this clonotype: Because it lacks the conserved phenylalanine or tryptophan at the end, this CDR3 is likely a read error. The V call is TRBV12-3 or TRBV12-4, the J call TRBJ2-3; 7 bases align to TRBD1. This CDR3 comprises 14 residues. The CDR3 here is CASSRQGLTDTQYY. DNA of the CDR3: TGTGCAAGCAGTCGACAGGGCCTCACAGATACGCAGTATTAT.

The chain employs TRBV11-2 and TRBJ1-6; D not resolved. The CDR3 is made up of 15 amino acids. The germline V gene has CDR1 SGHAT and CDR2 FQNNGV. V lost 9 bases and J 7 bases, leaving 19 bases between the germline ends. This CDR3 reads CASSVVWVSNSPLHF. The CDR3 DNA reads as TGTGCCAGTAGCGTTGTGTGGGTTAGCAATTCACCCCTCCACTTT.

Turning to this clonotype: Since the CDR3 does not end with the conserved phenylalanine or tryptophan, this likely comes from a read error. V is TRBV5-1 and J is TRBJ2-7, with D possibly being TRBD2 (6 bases). The germline V gene encodes CDR1 SGHRS and CDR2 YFSETQ. The CDR3 is 15 amino acids. In nucleotides, the CDR3 is TGCGCCAGGAGCTTGGGCGGGGAGGAGACCTACGAGCAGTACCTC. This sequence encodes CARSLGGEETYEQYL.

The rearrangement joins TRBV10-2 to TRBJ1-3; tentatively, D is TRBD1 (6 bases). Between the trimmed V and J ends, which lost 3 bases and 2 bases, there was a span of 14 bases. This CDR3 has 16 residues. Germline V gene lookup returns CDR1 WSHSY and CDR2 SAAADI. CDR3 DNA: TGCGCCAGCAGTGAAGGGGGGAATGGCCCTGGAAACACCATATATTTT. This encodes CASSEGGNGPGNTIYF.